One and the same sample provided the 29 T cell receptor beta chains below, sequenced in a study of blood T cell repertoires in COVID-19. The protocol was immunoSEQ multiplex PCR, while the TCRdb copy is restricted to in-frame clones and leaves out a portion. The table shows more than 95,000 clones, with 89% occurring only once. Material for sequencing was peripheral blood. These TCRs come from a woman aged 60-70 years with acute or convalescent COVID-19.

This clone was observed a single time. The V gene is TRBV3-1 (or the pseudogene TRBV3-2), the J gene TRBJ2-1, with 13 bases matching TRBD2. Unmatched junction bases numbered 3, after V lost 4 bases and J lost 6 bases. Germline V lookup: CDR1 LGHDT, CDR2 YNNKEL (reference sequence). The CDR3 is 15 amino acids. Here the CDR3 DNA reads TGTGCCAGCAGCCTCGGGACTAGCGGGACCAATGAGCAGTTCTTC. It encodes CASSLGTSGTNEQFF.

The chain uses TRBV19 and TRBJ2-3; 9 bases map to TRBD1. CDR1 and CDR2 (germline): LNHDA, SQIVND (reference sequence). Germline trimming cut 5 bases from V and 3 bases from J; bases unmatched to any gene: 6. This CDR3 is built from 15 residues. In DNA, the CDR3 is TGTGCCAGTAGTGGGGGACAGGGCATAACAGATACGCAGTATTTT. It specifies CASSGGQGITDTQYF.

The gene calls are TRBV24-1 and TRBJ1-1; TRBD1 agrees at 7 bases. The CDR3 has 13 amino acids. Unmatched junction bases numbered 2, after V lost 7 bases and J lost 1 base. CDR1 and CDR2 (germline): KGHDR, SFDVKD. The CDR3 here is CATRGQPNTEAFF. CDR3 nucleotides: TGTGCCACCAGGGGACAGCCGAACACTGAAGCTTTCTTT.

The chain combines TRBV7-2 with TRBJ2-1; 13 nucleotides agree with TRBD2. Germline assignment: CDR1 SGHTA and CDR2 FQGNSA. V trimming: 5 bases; J trimming: 5 bases; junction bases outside the gene matches: 6. There are 16 residues in the CDR3. CDR3 residues: CASSRTSGSANNEQFF. CDR3 nucleotides: TGTGCCAGCAGCCGGACTAGCGGGAGTGCCAACAATGAGCAGTTCTTC.

The chain recombines TRBV29-1 with TRBJ1-1; D is perhaps TRBD1 (5 bases). The CDR3 extends over 13 amino acids. Trimming pared 2 bases from V and 4 bases from J, leaving 11 bases between. Per the germline V gene, CDR1 is SQVTM and CDR2 is ANQGSEA. The CDR3 loop is CSVEQGWGTEAFF. CDR3 nucleotides: TGCAGCGTTGAACAGGGTTGGGGCACTGAAGCTTTCTTT.

The count of this clone is one. The V and J genes are TRBV10-3 and TRBJ2-2; 7 positions match TRBD1. The CDR3 has 14 amino acids. V lost 3 bases to trimming and J lost 6 bases; unmatched junction nucleotides: 4. Germline V gene lookup returns CDR1 ENHRY and CDR2 SYGVKD. CDR3 in amino acids: CAISESQGAGELFF. CDR3 sequence (DNA): TGTGCCATCAGTGAAAGTCAGGGGGCCGGGGAGCTGTTTTTT.

CDR3 nucleotides: TGTGCCAGCAGCCAAGCAGACAAAAGCACCATATATTTT. As protein: CASSQADKSTIYF. The chain has TRBV3-1 (or the pseudogene TRBV3-2) and TRBJ1-3; no reliable D call. This CDR3 has 13 amino acids. Germline loops: CDR1 LGHDT, CDR2 YNNKEL (reference sequence). Trimming left V 1 base short and J 9 bases short, with 10 bases between.

The chain uses TRBV7-9 and TRBJ2-1; TRBD2 aligns across 11 bases. V lost 6 bases, J lost 5 bases, and 9 bases stayed unmatched. Germline V CDR1 and CDR2: SEHNR, FQNEAQ (reference sequence). The CDR3 spans 16 residues. DNA of the CDR3: TGTGCCAGCAGACCCACCGGGACTAGCGGACACAATGAGCAGTTCTTC. It specifies CASRPTGTSGHNEQFF. The full variable domain, its missing parts supplied by reference TRBV7-9 and TRBJ2-1, is DTGVSQNPRHKITKRGQNVTFRCDPISEHNRLYWYRQTLGQGPEFLTYFQNEAQLEKSRLLSDRFSAERPKGSFSTLEIQRTEQGDSAMYLCASRPTGTSGHNEQFFGPGTRLTVL.

V usage is TRBV5-5 and J usage is TRBJ1-1; possibly TRBD1 for D (5 bases). The V end was cut by 4 bases, the J end by 5 bases, with 12 bases between. Germline values: CDR1 SGHKS, CDR2 YYEKEE (reference sequence). The CDR3 runs 13 residues. Here the CDR3 reads CASSPLGGTEAFF. In DNA form, the CDR3 reads TGTGCCAGCAGCCCCTTGGGGGGAACTGAAGCTTTCTTT.

The V gene is TRBV29-1, the J gene TRBJ1-4, with TRBD1 as a possible D gene (6 bases). Germline lookup yields CDR1 SQVTM and CDR2 ANQGSEA. Trimming shortened V by 6 bases and J by 8 bases, and 16 bases separated the two germline ends. This CDR3 region has 13 residues. As DNA, the CDR3 is TGCAGCGTCCGCAGGGGCGGCGACGAAAAACTGTTTTTT. Amino acids: CSVRRGGDEKLFF.

The chain carries TRBV15 and TRBJ1-4; D remains unclear. Germline CDR1 and CDR2: LNHNV and YYDKDF (reference sequence). This CDR3 is 14 amino acids long. The ends were cut back, 3 bases at V and 0 bases at J, with 5 bases in the middle. CDR3 in amino acids: CATSSSATNEKLFF. The CDR3 DNA is TGTGCCACCAGCAGCAGTGCAACTAATGAAAAACTGTTTTTT.

V is TRBV6-5 and J is TRBJ1-2; D ambiguous. CDR3 size: 15 residues. Trimming cost V 4 bases and J 6 bases, with 18 bases left between them. Per germline, CDR1 MNHEY and CDR2 SVGAGI. The CDR3 DNA follows: TGTGCCAGCAGTTCCCTGGGGAAGGAGGCCCATGGCTACACCTTC. The encoded protein is CASSSLGKEAHGYTF.

The rearrangement joins TRBV6-5 to TRBJ2-1, with D perhaps matching TRBD2 (5 bases). V lost 6 bases to trimming and J lost 3 bases, with 12 bases between them. In germline, CDR1 is MNHEY, CDR2 SVGAGI. There are 14 residues in the CDR3. CDR3 sequence (DNA): TGTGCCAGCAGGCTCATCCGGGACTACAATGAGCAGTTCTTC. Its protein is CASRLIRDYNEQFF.

The rearrangement links TRBV19 to TRBJ1-2; possibly TRBD1 for D (5 bases). Germline V lookup: CDR1 LNHDA, CDR2 SQIVND (reference sequence). V was clipped by 8 bases and J by 5 bases, with 12 bases between them. This CDR3 is built from 12 residues. Here the CDR3 DNA reads TGTGCCAGTGAAGACCAGGGATATGGCTACACCTTC. It specifies CASEDQGYGYTF.

CDR3 bases: TGCGCCAGCAGTCAACAGGGGTTCTACGAGCAGTACGTC. It specifies CASSQQGFYEQYV. The V and J genes are TRBV10-2 and TRBJ2-7, with TRBD1 matching 7 bases. Germline CDR1 is WSHSY and CDR2 is SAAADI. Trimming took 5 bases from V and 3 from J; bases not matched to a gene: 4. CDR3 length: 13 residues.

The chain employs TRBV6-1 and TRBJ2-1; 8 nucleotides agree with TRBD2. Per germline, CDR1 MNHNS and CDR2 SASEGT. The CDR3 is made up of 15 amino acids. V lost 0 bases to trimming and J lost 5 bases; unmatched junction nucleotides: 3. The CDR3 sequence: CASSEAWTSNNEQFF. The CDR3 DNA is TGTGCCAGCAGTGAAGCGTGGACTAGCAACAATGAGCAGTTCTTC.

This rearrangement joins TRBV6-5 to TRBJ1-2; TRBD1 aligns across 8 bases. The CDR3 loop spans 12 amino acids. CDR1 and CDR2 (germline): MNHEY, SVGAGI. Losses at the gene ends were 2 bases for V and 13 bases for J; bases not matched to a gene: 6. The CDR3: CASSYPQGAITF. CDR3 in DNA: TGTGCCAGCAGTTACCCCCAGGGGGCTATCACCTTC.

V is TRBV10-1 and J is TRBJ2-1, with 7 bases that match TRBD2. The J segment lost 3 bases and the V segment lost 3 bases, leaving 5 bases of the junction unmatched. The CDR3 length is 15 residues. The germline V gene encodes CDR1 WNHNN and CDR2 SYGVQD (reference sequence). In DNA form, the CDR3 reads TGCGCCAGCAGTGACCTAGCGGAGGTCTACAATGAGCAGTTCTTC. Protein sequence: CASSDLAEVYNEQFF.

The rearrangement links TRBV11-3 to TRBJ1-3; D is perhaps TRBD1 (5 bases). The CDR3 is 17 residues long. The V end lost 4 bases, the J end lost 0 bases, and 16 bases lay between the germline ends. The germline gives CDR1 SGHNT, CDR2 YENEEA. The CDR3 protein is CASSSGGSLLSGNTIYF. As DNA, the CDR3 is TGTGCCAGCAGCTCTGGGGGGTCCCTACTCTCTGGAAACACCATATATTTT.

The chain links TRBV19 to TRBJ2-2; TRBD2 is a possible D gene (5 bases). Deletions cut 3 bases from V and 4 bases from J, with 18 bases between. This CDR3 has 17 amino acids. The germline gives CDR1 LNHDA, CDR2 SQIVND (reference sequence). CDR3 DNA sequence: TGTGCCAGTAGTATTACGGGGTTAGGCCTCCTCACCGGGGAGCTGTTTTTT. Protein product: CASSITGLGLLTGELFF.

The chain employs TRBV3-1 (or the pseudogene TRBV3-2) and TRBJ2-1; TRBD2 matches at 9 bases. CDR3 size: 18 residues. CDR1 LGHDT and CDR2 YNNKEL come from the germline V gene (reference sequence). Trimming removed 6 bases from V and 4 bases from J; junction bases left unmatched: 16. The CDR3 DNA follows: TGTGCCAGCAGTCCGGGGGGACTAGCAGCCCATCGATACAATGAGCAGTTCTTC. This codes for CASSPGGLAAHRYNEQFF.

The chain has TRBV12-3 or TRBV12-4 and TRBJ1-1; D gene unclear. V lost 8 bases, J lost 3 bases, and 13 bases lay in between. This CDR3 has 13 amino acids. CDR3 sequence reads: CASWQDGYTEAFF. The CDR3 coding sequence is TGTGCCAGCTGGCAAGACGGGTACACTGAAGCTTTCTTT.

The rearrangement uses TRBV3-1 (or the pseudogene TRBV3-2) and TRBJ2-1, with 9 bases matching TRBD2. CDR3 length equals 17 residues. Germline CDR1 reads LGHDT; CDR2 reads YNNKEL (reference sequence). V gave up 1 base and J gave up 9 bases; unmatched junction bases: 13. The chain's CDR3 is CASSQVMVSGGRGEQFF. The CDR3 DNA reads TGTGCCAGCAGCCAAGTGATGGTCAGCGGGGGGCGTGGTGAGCAGTTCTTC.

The chain joins TRBV13 to TRBJ2-4, with 9 nucleotides matching TRBD1. Germline V CDR1 and CDR2: PRHDT, FYEKMQ (reference sequence). This CDR3 is 17 amino acids long. With V trimmed by 2 bases and J by 0 bases, 5 bases remained unmatched. The CDR3 sequence is CASSLWTGALAKNIQYF. The DNA for the CDR3 is TGTGCCAGCAGCTTATGGACAGGGGCCCTAGCCAAAAACATTCAGTACTTC.

This chain uses TRBV7-8 with TRBJ2-3; 10 nucleotides match TRBD2. CDR3 size: 18 residues. V dropped 1 base and J dropped 2; count of bases not matched to a gene: 9. Germline CDR1 reads SGHVS; CDR2 reads FQNEAQ. The CDR3 bases are TGTGCCAGCAGCTTAGGACTAGCGGGTGGGGGGGTCACAGATACGCAGTATTTT. Translating gives CASSLGLAGGGVTDTQYF.

The rearrangement uses TRBV11-3 and TRBJ2-4, with 9 bases identical to TRBD1. Trimming at V came to 5 bases and at J to 12 bases, leaving 2 bases not matched to a gene. Germline CDR1 is SGHNT and CDR2 is YENEEA. The CDR3 totals 11 residues. The CDR3 DNA follows: TGTGCCAGCAGCCTGGGACAGGGTCAGTACTTC. It yields the protein CASSLGQGQYF.

In its sample, this clone was seen once. The rearrangement links TRBV9 to TRBJ1-1; TRBD1 aligns across 8 bases. Trimming cost V 2 bases and J 1 base; bases outside gene matches: 4. The germline V gene encodes CDR1 SGDLS and CDR2 YYNGEE. The CDR3 runs to 15 residues. The CDR3, as DNA: TGTGCCAGCAGCGTCTTCAGGGGGCCGAACACTGAAGCTTTCTTT. Amino acid sequence: CASSVFRGPNTEAFF.

This rearrangement joins TRBV11-2 to TRBJ1-1, with D unresolved. Trimming stripped 1 base from V and 1 base from J, with 7 bases between. The CDR3 has 14 amino acids. CDR1 and CDR2 (germline): SGHAT, FQNNGV. For the CDR3, the DNA is TGTGCCAGCAGCTTAGGTTCCGGGAACACTGAAGCTTTCTTT. Protein sequence: CASSLGSGNTEAFF.

V and J are TRBV5-1 and TRBJ1-5; D is unclear. CDR3 length: 15 residues. Germline V gene data show CDR1 as SGHRS and CDR2 as YFSETQ. Trimming removed 4 bases from V and 2 bases from J, with 13 bases in between. Here the CDR3 DNA reads TGCGCCAGCAGCGAGGCGGCAGCGGGCAATCAGCCCCAGCATTTT. It is translated as CASSEAAAGNQPQHF.